The rows below give T cell receptor beta chains drawn from one sample of a study of T cell responses to AZD1222 COVID-19 vaccine. The table came from immunoSEQ multiplex PCR; TCRdb's copy has only in-frame clones and leaves some out. The table includes some 150,000 clones, 80% to 95% detected once. The specimen comprised peripheral blood, sampled 28 days after the second AZD1222 dose. Receptors originate from an adult who received the AZD1222 COVID-19 vaccine. The conserved cysteine and the conserved F or W are not part of the CDR3 here. A clone size is listed for some rows: how often the clone was seen (once, few, many), or a class if it is expanded.

j_call clone_size v_call cdr3_aa
TRBJ2-3 once TRBV6-5 ASSSSGFADTQY
TRBJ1-2 NA TRBV5-1 ASSVTGGWSYT
TRBJ2-7 NA TRBV5-4 ASSLAGPYEQY
TRBJ2-3 NA TRBV29-1 SVFRVEDTQY
TRBJ1-1 NA TRBV27 ASSLRAGNTEAF
TRBJ1-2 NA TRBV5-1 ASSWDLDGYT
TRBJ1-2 NA TRBV28 ASSLWGQGWGYT
TRBJ1-1 NA TRBV11-2 ASSPRGGGTEAF
TRBJ2-5 NA TRBV24-1 ATSDSQGGGQETQY
TRBJ2-1 NA TRBV25-1 ASSAYNEQF
TRBJ1-6 NA TRBV28 ASGKQTNSPLH
TRBJ2-7 NA TRBV5-1 ASSLGGRGVSSYEQY
TRBJ2-2 NA TRBV6-2/TRBV6-3 ASSYSITQLNTGELF
TRBJ1-1 NA TRBV4-1 ASSRYFPGTTEAF
TRBJ1-2 NA TRBV7-3 ASSLKYGQGIRT
TRBJ2-5 NA TRBV6-5 ASSYSWRGGETQY
TRBJ2-2 NA TRBV11-3 ASSLIWGQYSSTGTGELF
TRBJ2-4 NA TRBV28 ASTTQGTGNIQY
TRBJ1-1 NA TRBV7-8 ASSFGWGAAEAF
TRBJ1-5 NA TRBV28 ASSFGGSSNQPQH
TRBJ2-7 NA TRBV27 ASSWAGTSGSFYEQY
TRBJ2-5 NA TRBV10-3 AISRARDQETQY
TRBJ2-7 NA TRBV3-1/TRBV3-2 ASSHDLAGGSNSYEQY
TRBJ2-6 once TRBV28 ASSPKGSGANVLT
TRBJ1-5 NA TRBV18 ASSKGGDQPQH
TRBJ1-1 NA TRBV6-5 ASRDTEAF
TRBJ1-6 NA TRBV30 AWSGGSPLH
TRBJ2-7 NA TRBV4-2 ASSQDWGQGYEQY
TRBJ2-7 NA TRBV7-6 ASSLAIAHSGTRSEQY
TRBJ2-6 few TRBV6-5 ASRTASSGANVLT
TRBJ2-2 NA TRBV10-3 AISGKTGEANTGELF
TRBJ1-3 once TRBV2 ASSGFRGSSGNTIY
TRBJ1-5 NA TRBV27 ASSNRGRGDQPQH
TRBJ1-6 NA TRBV9 ASSPLRRKSSYNSPLH
TRBJ2-3 NA TRBV9 ASSPAGGAGTDTQY
TRBJ1-4 once TRBV19 ASSAHFAGINEKLF
TRBJ1-1 NA TRBV6-1 ASSEARGLEAF
TRBJ2-7 NA TRBV27 ASSPRDSSYEQY
TRBJ1-1 NA TRBV5-1 ASSTRQGMNTEAF
TRBJ1-6 NA TRBV7-3 ASSLMARGLGSPLH
TRBJ2-3 NA TRBV10-3 AISRGAQGTDTQY
TRBJ2-4 NA TRBV30 AWSPSGTSGRNIQY
TRBJ1-5 NA TRBV2 ASKQVSNQPQH
TRBJ1-2 NA TRBV29-1 SVEDRGLLGGYT
TRBJ2-1 NA TRBV6-5 ASRGDSYNEQF
TRBJ2-7 NA TRBV4-3 ASSQGAGSSYEQY
TRBJ1-2 NA TRBV6-5 ASRGNYGYT
TRBJ1-1 once TRBV9 ASSVGSPKGNTEAF
TRBJ1-4 NA TRBV5-6 ASSLRRTGLEKLF
TRBJ2-1 NA TRBV12-3/TRBV12-4 ASSPLAPNEQF
TRBJ2-7 NA TRBV5-1 ASSFTGTLGVYEQY
TRBJ1-6 NA TRBV9 ASSARGDRLH
TRBJ1-5 NA TRBV27 ASSPQETAYSNQPQH